These 7 T cell receptor beta chains originate from one sample sequenced in a study of T cell changes during pregnancy in multiple sclerosis. Sequencing was performed with immunoSEQ multiplex PCR; in TCRdb, only in-frame clones are kept and a portion is missing. The sample lists around 48,000 clones, 88% occurring once. This specimen was CD4+ T cells from peripheral blood mononuclear cells, taken in the second trimester of pregnancy. The origin of the receptors is a female donor with multiple sclerosis, enrolled in a pregnancy study.

The chain uses TRBV10-3 and TRBJ2-3; D gene uncertain. Germline V CDR1 and CDR2: ENHRY, SYGVKD. V was pared by 8 bases and J by 0 bases, with 9 bases between. The CDR3 length is 13 residues. CDR3 bases: TGTGCCATCGCAACAGCTAGCACAGATACGCAGTATTTT. Protein product: CAIATASTDTQYF.

The chain carries TRBV6-6 and TRBJ1-1, with 7 positions matching TRBD1. With 3 bases clipped from V and 9 bases from J, the junction kept 7 bases outside the gene matches. The CDR3 is 13 residues long. Germline V lookup: CDR1 MNHNY, CDR2 SVGAGI (reference sequence). The CDR3 here is CASSYQGGEQAFF. In DNA, the CDR3 is TGTGCCAGCAGTTATCAGGGGGGCGAACAAGCTTTCTTT.

V and J are TRBV5-4 and TRBJ2-3, with 7 bases fitting TRBD1. The junction had 4 bases not matched to a gene; V was cut back by 6 bases and J by 3 bases. Looked up from germline, CDR1 is SGHNT and CDR2 is YYREEE (reference sequence). The CDR3 covers 13 residues. CDR3 region: CASTGQATDTQYF. The CDR3 DNA sequence: TGTGCCAGCACTGGACAGGCAACAGATACGCAGTATTTT.

The rearrangement joins TRBV27 to TRBJ1-1, with D possibly matching TRBD1 (5 bases). Germline lookup yields CDR1 MNHEY and CDR2 SMNVEV (reference sequence). V dropped 4 bases and J dropped 5 bases, with 20 bases sitting between them. The CDR3 has 16 residues. The CDR3 bases are TGTGCCAGCAGTTCTCGGGCCGGGGGGGGAGGTACTGAAGCTTTCTTT. Translated: CASSSRAGGGGTEAFF.

The chain has TRBV6-4 and TRBJ2-1, with 9 bases that match TRBD2. Germline V gives CDR1 MRHNA, CDR2 SNTAGT. V shed 0 bases, J shed 3 bases, and the junction held 3 bases outside the gene matches. The CDR3 spans 16 residues. The DNA for the CDR3 is TGTGCCAGCAGTGACTCGGGGACTAGCCGCTACAATGAGCAGTTCTTC. Protein product: CASSDSGTSRYNEQFF.

The V gene is TRBV6-4, the J gene TRBJ2-3; TRBD2 agrees at 7 bases. The V segment lost 10 bases and the J segment 6 bases; nucleotides outside the gene matches: 7. The V gene's germline CDR1 is MRHNA and CDR2 SNTAGT. This CDR3 has 12 residues. Here the CDR3 reads CATSGNGDTQYF. CDR3 bases: TGTGCCACCAGCGGGAATGGTGATACGCAGTATTTT.

The rearrangement links TRBV2 to TRBJ2-3; 9 nucleotides line up with TRBD2. Germline loops: CDR1 SNHLY, CDR2 FYNNEI. V dropped 9 bases and J dropped 5; count of bases not matched to a gene: 15. The CDR3 runs to 16 residues. Written as DNA, the CDR3 is TGTGCCAGATCCAAGGGGGGACTAGCAGAGGTAGATACGCAGTATTTT. Protein: CARSKGGLAEVDTQYF.